This T cell receptor beta chain came from a study of PD-1 blockade in classical Hodgkin lymphoma. Study-wide context: Nivolumab 3 mg/kg was given intravenously every 2 weeks. General observations from the study: Reported findings placed baseline TCR diversity lower in newly diagnosed patients (compared with healthy donors). TCR diversity in CD4+, not CD8+, cells rose significantly by C4D1. There remain no defined causes for the repertoire differences, which possibly reflect disease activity or prior therapy.

The protocol was immunoSEQ multiplex PCR, while the TCRdb copy is restricted to in-frame clones and leaves out a portion. The data show about 58,000 clones, approximately 90% seen once. Every patient had relapsed following autologous stem cell transplantation, and cohorts differed in brentuximab vedotin exposure. A remark on this clone: Antigen unknown.

Germline CDR1 and CDR2: SGHDT and YYEEEE. This CDR3 comprises 16 residues. With V trimmed by 2 bases and J by 7 bases, 12 bases remained unmatched. This receptor was obtained from a human donor with classical Hodgkin lymphoma. The material sequenced was peripheral blood mononuclear cells (PBMCs), taken before the second cycle of nivolumab. This sequence joins TRBV5-6 and TRBJ2-1; TRBD2 matches 7 bases. The CDR3 DNA is TGTGCCAGCAGCTTAACCGGGACTAAAGGCCCAAATGAGCAGTTCTTC. Protein sequence: CASSLTGTKGPNEQFF.